Below are 17 T cell receptor beta chains sequenced from a single sample in a study of blood T cells in healthy people across ages. The second PCR ran about 6 to 11 cycles with a sample-barcoded 5' primer and J-beta primers. TCRdb called the 5' RACE reads again in MiXCR, with one record for every CDR3 protein. The sample gives 550,000 to 600,000 distinct CDR3 sequences, 40% to 50% of which show up once; about 22% is in the top ten. The sequenced sample consisted of blood. The receptor set was obtained from a man older than 75 in good health.

This clonotype was counted a few times. The rearrangement uses TRBV20-1 and TRBJ1-2; unclear D gene. From germline, CDR1 is DFQATT and CDR2 SNEGSKA (reference sequence). The CDR3 contains 15 residues. Trimming pared 0 bases from V and 7 bases from J, leaving 18 bases between. CDR3 amino acids: CSARDSPVLPSGYTF. The CDR3 DNA sequence: TGCAGTGCTAGAGATTCCCCCGTCCTCCCCAGTGGCTACACCTTC.

J is TRBJ1-2 and V is TRBV12-3 or TRBV12-4; D gene unclear. The CDR3 spans 15 residues. The V end was cut by 4 bases, the J end by 7 bases, with 19 bases between. DNA for the CDR3: TGTGCCAGCAGTTCTGTAGCGGACGGGATGAGTGGCTACACCTTC. This translates into CASSSVADGMSGYTF.

This clonotype was detected only a few times. This rearrangement joins TRBV7-2 to TRBJ2-7, with D possibly TRBD2 on 7 matching bases. Trimming left V 0 bases short and J 0 bases short, with 18 bases between. This CDR3 spans 18 amino acids. From germline, CDR1 is SGHTA and CDR2 FQGNSA. The CDR3: CASSLALNEGGPSYEQYF. The CDR3 DNA sequence: TGTGCCAGCAGCTTAGCGCTAAATGAGGGGGGGCCCTCCTACGAGCAGTACTTC.

Comments on this clonotype: Since the CDR3 does not end with the conserved phenylalanine or tryptophan, this likely comes from a read error. This rearrangement joins TRBV7-2 to TRBJ2-1, with no clear D. Trimming removed 1 base from V and 0 bases from J, with 10 bases in between. Germline loops: CDR1 SGHTA, CDR2 FQGNSA. This CDR3 is 16 amino acids long. The CDR3 sequence: CASSLGVGSSYNEQFY. The CDR3 DNA follows: TGTGCCAGCAGCTTAGGGGTGGGTAGCTCCTACAATGAGCAGTTCTAC.

The CDR3 sequence is CSVARLGTSDTQYF. CDR3 in DNA: TGCAGCGTTGCTCGACTGGGGACATCAGATACGCAGTATTTT. This chain uses TRBV29-1 with TRBJ2-3, with D perhaps TRBD1 (6 bases). V was trimmed by 4 bases and J by 4 bases, leaving 15 bases between them. Germline V gene data show CDR1 as SQVTM and CDR2 as ANQGSEA. CDR3 length: 14 residues.

This clonotype has just a few counts. The chain couples TRBV6-2 or TRBV6-3 to TRBJ2-1; maybe TRBD2 (5 bases). Germline-derived CDR1 and CDR2 are MNHEY and SVGEGT. CDR3 length: 13 residues. V was clipped by 6 bases and J by 4 bases, with 10 bases between them. The CDR3 reads CASRGSGYNEQFF. CDR3 coding DNA: TGTGCCAGCAGGGGAAGCGGTTACAATGAGCAGTTCTTC.

The gene calls are TRBV20-1 and TRBJ2-7; D ambiguous. V was pared by 4 bases and J by 7 bases, with 8 bases between. The germline V gene has CDR1 DFQATT and CDR2 SNEGSKA (reference sequence). The length of the CDR3 is 10 residues. The CDR3 here is CSATNNEQYF. CDR3 sequence (DNA): TGCAGTGCTACGAACAATGAGCAGTACTTC.

This chain links TRBV29-1 with TRBJ2-7; a possible D gene is TRBD1 (5 bases). V lost 4 bases and J 0 bases, leaving 10 bases between the germline ends. CDR1 and CDR2 (germline): SQVTM, ANQGSEA. The CDR3 covers 13 residues. This CDR3 reads CSVVGRASYEQYF. In nucleotides, the CDR3 is TGCAGCGTTGTTGGCAGGGCCTCCTACGAGCAGTACTTC.

This chain uses TRBV29-1 with TRBJ2-1, with unresolved D. Trimming took off 4 bases at V and 4 bases at J, with 8 bases between the two ends. Looked up from germline, CDR1 is SQVTM and CDR2 is ANQGSEA. The CDR3 length is 12 residues. CDR3 protein: CSVGRIYNEQFF. The CDR3 coding sequence is TGCAGCGTTGGTCGGATATACAATGAGCAGTTCTTC.

This clonotype was counted only a few times. The chain has TRBV28 and TRBJ2-1; D gene unclear. This CDR3 region has 10 residues. V shed 7 bases and J shed 9 bases, with 7 bases lying between them. CDR1 MDHEN and CDR2 SYDVKM come from the germline V gene. CDR3 region: CASIGSEQFF. In DNA form, the CDR3 reads TGTGCCAGCATCGGGTCTGAGCAGTTCTTC.

The chain employs TRBV20-1 and TRBJ2-7, with a weak D call TRBD2 (7 bases). TRBJ2-5 explains the end of the DNA better; the J call may be wrong. Germline lookup yields CDR1 DFQATT and CDR2 SNEGSKA (reference sequence). This CDR3 has 14 amino acids. The CDR3 reads CSARDPAGAGTQYF. DNA of the CDR3: TGCAGTGCTAGAGATCCTGCGGGGGCCGGGACCCAGTACTTC.

The chain employs TRBV28 and TRBJ2-4; 10 nucleotides line up with TRBD2. The CDR3 sequence is 17 residues long. Germline V gives CDR1 MDHEN, CDR2 SYDVKM. Losses at the gene ends were 4 bases for V and 0 bases for J; bases not matched to a gene: 6. In DNA, the CDR3 is TGTGCCAGCAGTTCCATAGCGGGAGGTCTAGCCAAAAACATTCAGTACTTC. Translated, it gives CASSSIAGGLAKNIQYF.

This clonotype was counted at least ten times. The V and J genes are TRBV29-1 and TRBJ2-1; the D gene is possibly TRBD1 (6 bases). CDR1 is SQVTM and CDR2 is ANQGSEA in the germline V gene. V lost 3 bases and J 5 bases, leaving 11 bases between the germline ends. The CDR3 has 13 amino acids. The CDR3 region is CSVERGWNNEQFF. The CDR3 coding sequence is TGCAGCGTTGAGAGGGGGTGGAACAATGAGCAGTTCTTC.

This chain joins TRBV20-1 and TRBJ2-1; no clear D gene. The CDR3 consists of 12 residues. The germline gives CDR1 DFQATT, CDR2 SNEGSKA (reference sequence). Trimming removed 1 base from V and 4 bases from J, with 5 bases in between. The CDR3 spells CSARGVYNEQFF. In nucleotides, the CDR3 is TGCAGTGCTAGAGGTGTATACAATGAGCAGTTCTTC.

As regards this clonotype: Since a much larger clone is just one base distant, this may be a read error. The rearrangement links TRBV10-2 to TRBJ2-1, with no clear D. Germline V gene lookup returns CDR1 WSHSY and CDR2 SAAADI. CDR3 length: 12 amino acids. The CDR3 here is CTSSETYNEQFF. CDR3 in DNA: TGCACCAGCAGTGAGACCTACAATGAGCAGTTCTTC.

The CDR3 DNA follows: TGTGCCAGCAGTTTCCAGGGGGTGTTGGCCTACAATGAGCAGTTCTTC. Protein sequence: CASSFQGVLAYNEQFF. The gene calls are TRBV27 and TRBJ2-1, with TRBD1 matching over 7 bases. Germline CDR1 reads MNHEY; CDR2 reads SMNVEV (reference sequence). V shed 3 bases and J 2 bases; nucleotides not matched to a gene: 7. The length of the CDR3 is 16 residues.

The chain uses TRBV25-1 and TRBJ1-2; perhaps TRBD1 as D (5 bases). Germline CDR1 is MGHDK and CDR2 is SYGVNS. The CDR3 totals 13 residues. Between the trimmed V and J ends, which lost 6 bases and 6 bases, there was a span of 14 bases. In DNA, the CDR3 is TGTGCCAGCAGACCCTTTGGACAAGATGGCTACACCTTC. Amino acid sequence: CASRPFGQDGYTF.